This is a list of T cell receptor beta chains from one sample in a study of quantifying T cell responses using KT2 cells. MiXCR, run by TCRdb on the UMI-ligation and nested PCR reads, gives a single entry per CDR3 protein. The table records some 48,000 distinct CDR3 sequences, about 9.9% of them present only once. The sample was PBMCs spiked with cells of the T cell clone KT2. The receptors shown here come from a human donor. Each CDR3 is given with its conserved first and last residue. D genes are given only for firm matches. Clone size is given for some rows only: seen once, a few or many times, or a class if the clone is expanded.

V	J	D	size	length	DNA	CDR3
TRBV7-8	TRBJ2-3	-	-	14	TGTGCCAGCAGCCCCCCCGGGAAGGTAGATACGCAGTATTTT	CASSPPGKVDTQYF
TRBV7-2	TRBJ1-5	-	few	16	TGTGCCAGCAGCTTAGTCGGTGGATCCGGCAATCAGCCCCAGCATTTT	CASSLVGGSGNQPQHF
TRBV28	TRBJ2-7	-	-	11	TGTGCTGTGGGACGTACTTACGAGCAGTACTTC	CAVGRTYEQYF
TRBV7-9	TRBJ2-2	-	few	15	TGTGCCAGCAGCCCGCGGAGCGCGAACACCGGGGAGCTGTTTTTT	CASSPRSANTGELFF
TRBV2	TRBJ1-6	-	many	14	TGTGCCAGCAGAGTTCCGGGACAAAATTCACCCCTCCACTTT	CASRVPGQNSPLHF
TRBV6-6	TRBJ1-2	-	few	14	TGTGCCAGCAGTTACCCAGGACAGAACTATGGCTACACCTTC	CASSYPGQNYGYTF
TRBV7-8	TRBJ1-3	-	-	16	TGTGCCAGCAGCTTAGTGGTGTTGGGGGCGCGGGACACCATATATTTT	CASSLVVLGARDTIYF
TRBV18	TRBJ1-1	-	-	12	TGTGCCAGCTCACCACAGTTCCCTGAAGCTTTCTTT	CASSPQFPEAFF
TRBV20-1	TRBJ1-2	-	-	13	TGCAGTGCTAGACACCCACCAGGAGATGGCTACACCTTC	CSARHPPGDGYTF
TRBV3-1	TRBJ2-7	-	-	14	TGTGCCAGCAGCCAGGGAACAAGGTCCTACGAGCAGTACTTC	CASSQGTRSYEQYF
TRBV7-8	TRBJ2-3	-	many	14	TGTGCCAGCAGCCCCTTCTCGACGGGACCTACGCAGTATTTT	CASSPFSTGPTQYF
TRBV12-3/TRBV12-4	TRBJ1-5	-	few	14	TGTGCCAGCAGTTTAACAGGGAACAATCAGCCCCAGCATTTT	CASSLTGNNQPQHF
TRBV4-3	TRBJ2-1	TRBD2	few	16	TGCGCCAGCAGCCACTTTGGGACTAGCGGATACAATGAGCAGTTCTTC	CASSHFGTSGYNEQFF
TRBV2	TRBJ1-2	-	-	13	TGTGCCAGCAGTGAAGCTTTTCGGGGCGGCTACACCTTC	CASSEAFRGGYTF
TRBV5-1	TRBJ2-4	-	-	15	TGCGCCAGCAGGGACAAGACAGGATTCAAAAACATTCAGTACTTC	CASRDKTGFKNIQYF
TRBV29-1	TRBJ2-5	TRBD1	many	12	TGCAGCGCCGACAGGGGGCGAGAGACCCAGTACTTC	CSADRGRETQYF
TRBV12-3/TRBV12-4	TRBJ2-1	TRBD2	many	15	TGTGCCAGCAGTTTAGGCGGGGGGTCCTACAATGAGCAGTTCTTC	CASSLGGGSYNEQFF
TRBV11-2	TRBJ1-2	-	-	15	TGTGCCAGCAGCTTTGATCCAGGGATAGGGTATGGCTACACCTTC	CASSFDPGIGYGYTF
TRBV30	TRBJ2-5	-	few	14	TGTGCCTGGAGTAGAACAGGGTCGGGAGAGACCCAGTACTTC	CAWSRTGSGETQYF
TRBV5-1	TRBJ2-3	TRBD2	-	17	TGCGCCAGCAGCTTGGGGGTAGCGGGAGACCACACAGATACGCAGTATTTT	CASSLGVAGDHTDTQYF
TRBV5-4	TRBJ2-3	TRBD2	few	15	TGTGCCAGCAGCTCGAGCGGGAGGGTGACAGATACGCAGTATTTT	CASSSSGRVTDTQYF
TRBV7-2	TRBJ1-6	-	few	16	TGTGCCAGCAGCTTAGGGGGCAGGACCTATAATTCACCCCTCCACTTT	CASSLGGRTYNSPLHF
TRBV6-2/TRBV6-3	TRBJ2-1	TRBD2	many	12	TGTGCCACTATAGCGGGAGGGAATGAGCAGTTCTTC	CATIAGGNEQFF
TRBV11-2	TRBJ1-1	-	few	13	TGTGCCAGCAGCTTAGAAAGGGCCACTGAAGCTTTCTTT	CASSLERATEAFF